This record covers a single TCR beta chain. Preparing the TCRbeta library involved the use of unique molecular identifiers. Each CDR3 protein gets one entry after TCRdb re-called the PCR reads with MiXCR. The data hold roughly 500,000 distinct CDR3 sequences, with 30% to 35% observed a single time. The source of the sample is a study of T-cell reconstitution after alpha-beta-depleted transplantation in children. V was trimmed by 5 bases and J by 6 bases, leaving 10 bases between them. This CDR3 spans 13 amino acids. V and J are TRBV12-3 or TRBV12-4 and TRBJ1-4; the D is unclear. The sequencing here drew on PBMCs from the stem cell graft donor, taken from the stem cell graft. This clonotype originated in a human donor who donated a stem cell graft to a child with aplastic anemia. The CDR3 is CASSLQVYEKLFF. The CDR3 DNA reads TGTGCCAGCAGTCTCCAGGTATATGAAAAACTGTTTTTT.